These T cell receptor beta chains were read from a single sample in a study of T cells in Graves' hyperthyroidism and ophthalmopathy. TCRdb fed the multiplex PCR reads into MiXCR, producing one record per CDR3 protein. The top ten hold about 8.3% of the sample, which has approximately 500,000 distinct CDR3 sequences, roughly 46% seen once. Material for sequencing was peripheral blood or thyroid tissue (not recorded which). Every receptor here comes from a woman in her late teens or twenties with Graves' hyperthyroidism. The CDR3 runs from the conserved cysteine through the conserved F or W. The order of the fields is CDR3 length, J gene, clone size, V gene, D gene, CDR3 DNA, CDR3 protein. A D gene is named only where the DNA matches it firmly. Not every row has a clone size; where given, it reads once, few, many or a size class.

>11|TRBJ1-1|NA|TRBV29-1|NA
TGCAGCCGCGGTTGGGTCTCCGGCGCTTTCTTT
CSRGWVSGAFF
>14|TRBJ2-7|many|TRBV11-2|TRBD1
TGTGCCAGCAGCTCACAGGGGGGAAGGTACGAGCAGTACTTC
CASSSQGGRYEQYF
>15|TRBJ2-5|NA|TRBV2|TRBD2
TGTGCCAGCTTAGGGGCTAGCGGGGACCAAGAGACCCAGTACTTC
CASLGASGDQETQYF
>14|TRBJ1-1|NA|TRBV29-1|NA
TGCAGCGTTGAAGTGGGAACGAACACCGGTCAAGCTTTCTTT
CSVEVGTNTGQAFF
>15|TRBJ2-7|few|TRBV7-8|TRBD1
TGTGCCAGCAGCTCGGACAGGGGGCGCTCCTACGAGCAGTACTTC
CASSSDRGRSYEQYF
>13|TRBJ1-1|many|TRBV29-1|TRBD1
TGCAGCGTTGATCTACGCCAGGGGGCTGAAGCTTTCTTT
CSVDLRQGAEAFF
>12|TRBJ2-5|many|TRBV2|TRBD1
TGTGCCAGCAAACAGGGGCAAGAGACCCAGTACTTC
CASKQGQETQYF
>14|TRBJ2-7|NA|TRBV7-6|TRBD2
TGTGCCAGCAGCTCCCTAGCGGGGGACTACGAGCAGTACTTC
CASSSLAGDYEQYF
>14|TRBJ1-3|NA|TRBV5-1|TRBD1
TGCGCCAGCAGCTCACAGGGGTACAATGGCACCATATATTTT
CASSSQGYNGTIYF
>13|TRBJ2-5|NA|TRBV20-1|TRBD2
TGCAGTGCTAGAGTCCCTAGCGGGAGGGCCCAGTACTTC
CSARVPSGRAQYF
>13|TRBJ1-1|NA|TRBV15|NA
TGTGCCGACCGGACAGATCTGAACACTGAAGCTTTCTTT
CADRTDLNTEAFF
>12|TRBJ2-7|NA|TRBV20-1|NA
TGCAGTGCTAACAGGGATGGCTACGAGCAGTACTTC
CSANRDGYEQYF
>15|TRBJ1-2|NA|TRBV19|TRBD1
TGTGCCAGTACTCCACGACAGGGTTTCCCCGATGGCTACACCTTC
CASTPRQGFPDGYTF
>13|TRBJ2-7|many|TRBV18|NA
TGTGCCAGCTCACCAAACAGGGCCCACGAGCAGTACTTC
CASSPNRAHEQYF
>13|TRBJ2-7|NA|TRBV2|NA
TGTGCCAGCATTCCGCAGGGGAAAAACGAGCAGTACTTC
CASIPQGKNEQYF
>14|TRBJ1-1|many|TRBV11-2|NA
TGTGCCAGCAGCCACCGGGCCCTGAACACTGAAGCTTTCTTT
CASSHRALNTEAFF
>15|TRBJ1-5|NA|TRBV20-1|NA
TGCAGTGCTAACCCACCTTGGGGGCGGGATCAGCCCCAGCATTTT
CSANPPWGRDQPQHF
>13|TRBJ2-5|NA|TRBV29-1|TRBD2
TGCAGCTTCCTAGCGGGAGTCATCGAGACCCAGTACTTC
CSFLAGVIETQYF
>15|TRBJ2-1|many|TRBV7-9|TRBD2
TGTGCCAGCAGCCCCAGCGGGAGGGCCCACAATGAGCAGTTCTTC
CASSPSGRAHNEQFF
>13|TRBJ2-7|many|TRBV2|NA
TGTGCCAGCAGTGGGGACGCTGCCTACGAGCAGTACTTC
CASSGDAAYEQYF
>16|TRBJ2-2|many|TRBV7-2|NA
TGTGCCAGCAGCTTAGTTGTTCCATCCAACACCGGGGAGCTGTTTTTT
CASSLVVPSNTGELFF
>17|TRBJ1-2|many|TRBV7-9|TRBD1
TGTGCCAGCAGCTTAGCGAATCCGACAGGGTCCGGCGATGGCTACACCTTC
CASSLANPTGSGDGYTF
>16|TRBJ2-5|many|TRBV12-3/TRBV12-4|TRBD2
TGTGCCAGCAGTCCATCGGGGCGGGGGGGAGGAGAGACCCAGTACTTC
CASSPSGRGGGETQYF
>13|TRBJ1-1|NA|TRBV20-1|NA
TGCAGTGCTAACATGGACAGGAACACTGAAGCTTTCTTT
CSANMDRNTEAFF
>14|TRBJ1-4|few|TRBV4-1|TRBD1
TGCGCCAGCAGCCAGCCGGGACAGAATGAAAAACTGTTTTTT
CASSQPGQNEKLFF
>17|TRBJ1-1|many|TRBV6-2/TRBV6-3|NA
TGTGCCAGCAGAACTAAGCTTATGGTGGCACCGAACACTGAAGCTTTCTTT
CASRTKLMVAPNTEAFF
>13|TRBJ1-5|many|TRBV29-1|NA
TGCAGCGTCGCAGGGGCGACTCATCAGCCCCAGCATTTT
CSVAGATHQPQHF
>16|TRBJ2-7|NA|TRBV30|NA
TGTGCCTGGAGTCCTGAGGCGGCGGGAACCCCCTACGAGCAGTACTTC
CAWSPEAAGTPYEQYF